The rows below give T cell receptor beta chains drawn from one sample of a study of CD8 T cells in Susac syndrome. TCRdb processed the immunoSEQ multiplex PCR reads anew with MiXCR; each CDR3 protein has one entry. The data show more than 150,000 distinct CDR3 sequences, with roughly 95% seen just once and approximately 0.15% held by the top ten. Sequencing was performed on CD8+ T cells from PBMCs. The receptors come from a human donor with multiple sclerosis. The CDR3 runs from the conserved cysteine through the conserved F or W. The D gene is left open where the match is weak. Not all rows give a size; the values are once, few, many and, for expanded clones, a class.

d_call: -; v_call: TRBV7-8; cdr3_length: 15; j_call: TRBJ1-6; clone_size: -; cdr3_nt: TGTGCCAGCAGCTCAGGGGCCAGGGTAAATTCACCCCTCCACTTT; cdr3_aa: CASSSGARVNSPLHF
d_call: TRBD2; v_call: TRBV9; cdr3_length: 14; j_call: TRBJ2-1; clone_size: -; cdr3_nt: TGTGCCAGCACGAGCGGGGGGGCCCACAATGAGCAGTTCTTC; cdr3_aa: CASTSGGAHNEQFF
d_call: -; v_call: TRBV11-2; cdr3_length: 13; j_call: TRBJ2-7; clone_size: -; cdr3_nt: TGTGCCAGCAGCTTAAAGACGCAATACGAGCAGTACTTC; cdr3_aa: CASSLKTQYEQYF
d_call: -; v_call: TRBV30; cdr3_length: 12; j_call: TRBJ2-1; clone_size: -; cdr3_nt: TGTGCCTGGCTTCGGGGAAGCGATGAGCAGTTCTTC; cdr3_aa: CAWLRGSDEQFF
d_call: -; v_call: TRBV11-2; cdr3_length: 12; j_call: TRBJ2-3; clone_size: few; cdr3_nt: TGTGCCAGCAGCTTATTGTCAGATACGCAGTATTTT; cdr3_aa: CASSLLSDTQYF
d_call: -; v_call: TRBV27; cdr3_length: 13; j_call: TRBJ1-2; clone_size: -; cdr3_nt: TGTGCCAGCAGCGGGTGGAATAGCAATGGCTACACCTTC; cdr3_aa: CASSGWNSNGYTF
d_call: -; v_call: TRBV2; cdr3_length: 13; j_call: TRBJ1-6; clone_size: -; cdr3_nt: TGTGCCAGCTGGGAACAGACCGAACGGGCCCTCCACTTT; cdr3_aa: CASWEQTERALHF
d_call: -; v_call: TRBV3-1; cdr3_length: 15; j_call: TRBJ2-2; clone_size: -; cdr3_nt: TGTGCCAGCAGCCAAGATATCGCGGCAACCGGGGAGCTGTTTTTT; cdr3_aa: CASSQDIAATGELFF
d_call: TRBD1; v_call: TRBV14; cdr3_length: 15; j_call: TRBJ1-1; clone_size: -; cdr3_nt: TGTGCCAGCAGCCATACAGGGGCGCCCGGCACTGAAGCTTTCTTT; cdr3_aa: CASSHTGAPGTEAFF
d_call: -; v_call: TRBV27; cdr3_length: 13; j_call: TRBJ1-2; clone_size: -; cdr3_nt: TGTGCCAGCAGTCCCTCGGGTATCGATGGCTACACCTTC; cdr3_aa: CASSPSGIDGYTF
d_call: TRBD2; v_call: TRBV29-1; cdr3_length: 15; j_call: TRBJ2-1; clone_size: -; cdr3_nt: TGCAGCGTAGGACTAGCGGGGGAACCCTACAATGAGCAGTTCTTC; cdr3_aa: CSVGLAGEPYNEQFF
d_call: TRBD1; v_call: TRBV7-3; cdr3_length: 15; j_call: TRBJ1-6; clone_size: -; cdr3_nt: TGTGCCAGCAGCCAGACAGGGGGTGAGGGTTCACCCCTCCACTTT; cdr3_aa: CASSQTGGEGSPLHF
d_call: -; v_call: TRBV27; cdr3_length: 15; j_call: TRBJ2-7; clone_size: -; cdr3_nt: TGTGCCAGCAGTTTATCGTGGAGCCTTTCCTACGAGCAGTACTTC; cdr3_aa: CASSLSWSLSYEQYF
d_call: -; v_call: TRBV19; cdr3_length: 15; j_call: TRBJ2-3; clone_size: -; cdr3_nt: TGTGCCAGTAGTATGGGTAGTCAGGGCGGTGATACGCAGTATTTT; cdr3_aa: CASSMGSQGGDTQYF
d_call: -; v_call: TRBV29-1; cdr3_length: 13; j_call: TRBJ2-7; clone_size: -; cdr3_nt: TGCAGCGTTGAAGAGGGGGTTCCCTACGAGCAGTACTTC; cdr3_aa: CSVEEGVPYEQYF
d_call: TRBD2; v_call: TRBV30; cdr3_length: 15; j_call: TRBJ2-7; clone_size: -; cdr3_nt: TGTGCCTGGAGTGCAGTGGCTAGCGGCTCCTACGAGCAGTACTTC; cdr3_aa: CAWSAVASGSYEQYF
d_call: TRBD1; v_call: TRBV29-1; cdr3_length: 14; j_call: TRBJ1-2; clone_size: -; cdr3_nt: TGCAGCGTTGCCCGAGGACAGGGGGCGGGAGGCTACACCTTC; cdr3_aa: CSVARGQGAGGYTF
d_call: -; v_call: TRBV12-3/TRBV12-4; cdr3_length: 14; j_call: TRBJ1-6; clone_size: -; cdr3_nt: TGTGCCAGCAGTCCGACGGGAAGTAGATCACCCCTCCACTTT; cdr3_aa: CASSPTGSRSPLHF
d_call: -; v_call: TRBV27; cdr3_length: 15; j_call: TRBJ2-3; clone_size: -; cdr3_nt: TGTGCCAGCAGTTTGAGGAAGGGGGTCACAGATACGCAGTATTTT; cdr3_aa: CASSLRKGVTDTQYF
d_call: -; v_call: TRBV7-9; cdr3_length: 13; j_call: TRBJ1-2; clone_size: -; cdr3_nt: TGTGCCAGCACCCTACCGGGGATAGATGGCTACACCTTC; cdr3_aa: CASTLPGIDGYTF